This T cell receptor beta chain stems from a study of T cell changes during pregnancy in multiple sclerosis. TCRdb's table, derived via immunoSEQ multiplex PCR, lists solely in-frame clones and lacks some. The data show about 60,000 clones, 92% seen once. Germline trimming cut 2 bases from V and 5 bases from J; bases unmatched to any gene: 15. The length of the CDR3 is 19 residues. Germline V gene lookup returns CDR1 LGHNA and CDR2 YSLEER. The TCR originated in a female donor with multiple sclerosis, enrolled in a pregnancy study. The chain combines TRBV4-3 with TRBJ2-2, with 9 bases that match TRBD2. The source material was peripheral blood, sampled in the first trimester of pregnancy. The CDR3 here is CASSQSMSLGLASTGELFF. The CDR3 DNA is TGCGCCAGCAGCCAATCAATGAGCCTGGGACTAGCAAGTACCGGGGAGCTGTTTTTT.